This paragraph reports one TCR beta chain. Its antigen is undetermined. Only in-frame clones appear in the TCRdb table, and some are missing; sequencing was by immunoSEQ multiplex PCR. The table records 95,000 or so clones, about 90% of them present only once. Germline V lookup: CDR1 KGHSH, CDR2 LQKENI. CDR3 length: 15 residues. The V end was cut by 0 bases, the J end by 4 bases, with 12 bases between. This record comes from a study of identifying expanded T cells in peripheral blood. Notes on the study in general: Two-week clone count variance significantly increased as total template count grew. Technical replicates showed approximately 1.2 changed clones; two weeks 15 to 20; four weeks 19.

Sequencing was performed on blood. The chain links TRBV18 to TRBJ1-2; D is ambiguous. The receptor was derived from a person aged 18-70 years in good health. CDR3: CASSPPAGRGYGYTF. CDR3 sequence (DNA): TGTGCCAGCTCACCACCGGCCGGGCGCGGCTATGGCTACACCTTC.